Below are 22 T cell receptor beta chains sequenced from a single sample in a study of chemoradiotherapy in HPV16-positive cancers (dated by TCRdb to the early 2020s). Libraries were built with the immunoSEQ multiplex PCR assay. TCRdb took over this immuneACCESS table, retaining in-frame rearrangements with V and J assigned. Such tables are incomplete; in checked studies, under half of the missing clones stem from an unresolved V gene, and the remainder is unexplained. The table for this sample lists 3,000 to 4,000 clones; roughly 80% of them were counted only once. 11% of the sample is taken by the ten largest. Here the sequenced sample was tumor tissue, taken from a patient who underwent chemoradiotherapy. The receptors were gathered from a human donor with HPV-associated anogenital cancer.

This clone is deemed large. V usage is TRBV2 and J usage is TRBJ1-1; 9 nucleotides line up with TRBD1. Trimming cost V 4 bases and J 3 bases; bases outside gene matches: 6. Germline lookup yields CDR1 SNHLY and CDR2 FYNNEI. This CDR3 has 15 residues. CDR3 DNA sequence: TGTGCCAGCAGTGGGACAGGGGCGGCCTACACTGAAGCTTTCTTT. Protein sequence: CASSGTGAAYTEAFF.

The chain has TRBV21-1 and TRBJ1-1; TRBD1, the table's D call, lacks a check against the DNA. TRBV21-1 is a pseudogene locus. The length of the CDR3 is 14 residues. The CDR3 here is CASSGEQGTDEAFF. CDR3 DNA: TGTGCCAGCAGCGGGGAGCAAGGGACAGATGAAGCTTTCTTT.

This sequence joins TRBV4-1 and TRBJ2-2; 7 bases line up with TRBD2. CDR3 length: 16 residues. Unmatched junction bases numbered 8, after V lost 1 base and J lost 6 bases. Per the germline V gene, CDR1 is MGHRA and CDR2 is YSYEKL. As DNA, the CDR3 is TGCGCCAGCAGCCAAGCTGGGGGAGGGCGCGCCGGGGAGCTGTTTTTT. Translation gives CASSQAGGGRAGELFF.

In its sample, this clone was seen a few times. The rearrangement joins TRBV6-5 to TRBJ1-2, with D perhaps matching TRBD1 (5 bases). This CDR3 is built from 12 residues. Trimming took 4 bases from V and 8 from J, leaving 11 bases between them. The germline gives CDR1 MNHEY, CDR2 SVGAGI. The CDR3 is CASSLIGGGYTF. DNA for the CDR3: TGTGCCAGCAGTTTAATTGGGGGGGGCTACACCTTC.

This clone was counted a single time. The chain links TRBV27 to TRBJ2-3; 7 bases map to TRBD1. V was pared by 6 bases and J by 3 bases, with 3 bases of the junction left unmatched. The CDR3 extends over 13 amino acids. Germline CDR1 and CDR2: MNHEY and SMNVEV (reference sequence). As DNA, the CDR3 is TGTGCCAGCAGCCACAGGGGAACAGATACGCAGTATTTT. It encodes CASSHRGTDTQYF.

The rearrangement links TRBV7-9 to TRBJ2-6; D unclear. Between the trimmed V and J ends, which lost 5 bases and 0 bases, there was a span of 11 bases. The CDR3 runs to 16 residues. Germline V gene lookup returns CDR1 SEHNR and CDR2 FQNEAQ (reference sequence). DNA for the CDR3: TGTGCCAGCAGCCAAAGTTGGGGCTCTGGGGCCAACGTCCTGACTTTC. Its translation: CASSQSWGSGANVLTF.

A few counts support this clone. The chain has TRBV21-1 and TRBJ1-1. TRBV21-1 is an annotated pseudogene. This CDR3 is built from 17 residues. The CDR3 is CASSGEPRGSQRSEAFF. In DNA, the CDR3 is TGTGCCAGCAGCGGAGAACCTCGAGGCAGTCAACGATCCGAAGCTTTCTTT.

The gene calls are TRBV11-3 and TRBJ2-3; 8 bases match TRBD2. Germline assignment: CDR1 SGHNT and CDR2 YENEEA. This CDR3 spans 18 amino acids. V lost 4 bases to trimming and J lost 6 bases; unmatched junction nucleotides: 18. CDR3 amino acids: CASSSPLGAGAGGDTQYF. In nucleotides, the CDR3 is TGTGCCAGCAGCTCCCCATTGGGAGCGGGAGCGGGTGGGGATACGCAGTATTTT.

This clone showed up just once. The V and J genes are TRBV28 and TRBJ2-7; 7 positions agree with TRBD1. Germline V gene data show CDR1 as MDHEN and CDR2 as SYDVKM. J lost 0 bases, V lost 6 bases, and 5 bases had no gene match. The length of the CDR3 is 14 residues. DNA of the CDR3: TGTGCCAGCAGGACAGGGCAACGCTCCTACGAGCAGTACTTC. It is translated as CASRTGQRSYEQYF. Variable domain in full (rest from reference TRBV28 and TRBJ2-7): DVKVTQSSRYLVKRTGEKVFLECVQDMDHENMFWYRQDPGLGLRLIYFSYDVKMKEKGDIPEGYSVSREKKERFSLILESASTNQTSMYLCASRTGQRSYEQYFGPGTRLTVT.

In its sample, this clone was seen once. V is TRBV27 and J is TRBJ1-1; TRBD1 matches 7 bases. The CDR3 has 14 amino acids. Looked up from germline, CDR1 is MNHEY and CDR2 is SMNVEV (reference sequence). J gave up 8 bases and V 0 bases, and 6 bases lay outside the gene matches. CDR3 loop: CASSLSPGGPEAFF. The CDR3 DNA follows: TGTGCCAGCAGTTTATCGCCAGGGGGACCAGAAGCTTTCTTT.

As concerns this clone: The junction differs from germline at one of its ends, possibly a read error. The genes are TRBV27 and TRBJ2-1, with D maybe TRBD2 (5 bases). Germline CDR1 and CDR2: MNHEY and SMNVEV (reference sequence). This CDR3 region has 14 residues. In DNA form, the CDR3 reads TGTGCCGGCAGAGGACTCAGCTCCTACAATGAGCAGTTCTTC. Translating it yields CAGRGLSSYNEQFF.

The J gene is TRBJ2-5, the V gene TRBV7-9; D is unresolved. Trimming cost V 1 base and J 3 bases, with 3 bases left between them. The germline CDR1 and CDR2 sequences are SEHNR and FQNEAQ (reference sequence). The CDR3 has 12 residues. Written as DNA, the CDR3 is TGTGCCAGCAGCTTAGTAGAAGAGACCCAGTACTTC. It encodes CASSLVEETQYF.

V and J are TRBV28 and TRBJ2-7; no clear D gene. This CDR3 is 14 amino acids long. The germline V gene encodes CDR1 MDHEN and CDR2 SYDVKM. V was shortened by 2 bases and J by 2 bases, with 10 bases between the two germline ends. CDR3 residues: CASSLLVFPYEQYF. In DNA form, the CDR3 reads TGTGCCAGCAGTTTACTGGTGTTTCCCTACGAGCAGTACTTC.

V is TRBV11-2 and J is TRBJ2-1, with TRBD2 as a possible D gene (5 bases). The CDR3 covers 14 residues. Germline V gene data show CDR1 as SGHAT and CDR2 as FQNNGV. Between the trimmed V and J ends, which lost 5 bases and 3 bases, there was a span of 11 bases. As DNA, the CDR3 is TGTGCCAGCAGCCCACGGGGTAACTACAATGAGCAGTTCTTC. Translated: CASSPRGNYNEQFF.

This clone was seen a single time. The genes are TRBV14 and TRBJ2-7; D gene ambiguous. This CDR3 is 15 amino acids long. Germline lookup yields CDR1 SGHDN and CDR2 FVKESK. The germline V and J ends were trimmed by 0 bases and 0 bases, with 9 bases remaining between them. The CDR3: CASSQDPGSSYEQYF. The CDR3 region has the DNA TGTGCCAGCAGCCAAGATCCCGGATCCTCCTACGAGCAGTACTTC.

The chain uses TRBV6-6 and TRBJ1-5, with a tentative D call TRBD1 (6 bases). This CDR3 spans 14 amino acids. In germline, CDR1 is MNHNY, CDR2 SVGAGI (reference sequence). V lost 6 bases and J 7 bases, leaving 16 bases between the germline ends. The CDR3 DNA is TGTGCCAGCAGATCCCAAGGGGGGGGCCAGCCCCAGCATTTT. It specifies CASRSQGGGQPQHF.

This chain connects TRBV5-1 to TRBJ1-2, with D hard to call. Looked up from germline, CDR1 is SGHRS and CDR2 is YFSETQ. Trimming took 1 base from V and 3 from J, leaving 7 bases between them. The length of the CDR3 is 13 residues. The DNA of the CDR3 is TGCGCCAGCAGCTTGAAAGGAGACTATGGCTACACCTTC. Translated: CASSLKGDYGYTF.

CDR3 nucleotides: TGTGCCAGCAGCTCTAGGACAGGTTTTGGAAACACCATATATTTT. It yields the protein CASSSRTGFGNTIYF. V is TRBV13 and J is TRBJ1-3; TRBD1 matches at 7 bases. Germline CDR1 and CDR2: PRHDT and FYEKMQ (reference sequence). J was trimmed by 3 bases and V by 4 bases; bases with no gene match: 6. The CDR3 spans 15 residues.

The rearrangement links TRBV6-5 to TRBJ1-1; D unresolved. The CDR3 extends over 14 amino acids. Trimming left V 2 bases short and J 0 bases short, with 7 bases between. Per the germline V gene, CDR1 is MNHEY and CDR2 is SVGAGI. CDR3 in DNA: TGTGCCAGCAGTTACGAGGAGCTGAACACTGAAGCTTTCTTT. Amino acids: CASSYEELNTEAFF.

The gene calls are TRBV5-1 and TRBJ1-1, with 8 positions matching TRBD1. Germline loops: CDR1 SGHRS, CDR2 YFSETQ. This CDR3 region has 16 residues. With 3 bases clipped from V and 6 bases from J, the junction kept 13 bases outside the gene matches. The DNA for the CDR3 is TGCGCCAGCAGCTCTCAAGCCGCGGACAGGGCCCCTGAAGCTTTCTTT. Encoded protein: CASSSQAADRAPEAFF.

The J gene is TRBJ2-1, the V gene TRBV7-9; 9 bases are shared with TRBD1. V lost 6 bases, J lost 8 bases, and 11 bases stayed unmatched. This CDR3 contains 15 residues. In germline, CDR1 is SEHNR, CDR2 FQNEAQ (reference sequence). The CDR3 DNA sequence: TGTGCCAGCAGTTCTCCGGGACAGGGAGTGTATGAGCAGTTCTTC. Residues: CASSSPGQGVYEQFF.

The chain combines TRBV6-5 with TRBJ1-2; TRBD1 matches 7 bases. Germline V CDR1 and CDR2: MNHEY, SVGAGI. The J segment lost 5 bases and the V segment lost 6 bases, leaving 12 bases of the junction unmatched. The CDR3 is made up of 15 amino acids. CDR3 loop: CASRGEDRAVYGYTF. The CDR3 DNA follows: TGTGCCAGCAGGGGTGAAGACAGGGCAGTATATGGCTACACCTTC.